This entry describes one T cell receptor beta chain. The CDR3 sequence is 17 residues long. Germline loops: CDR1 SGHAT, CDR2 FQNNGV. Trimming at V came to 3 bases and at J to 4 bases, leaving 4 bases not matched to a gene. The sample originates from a study of blood T cell repertoires in COVID-19. In the study overall: The analysed material was cDNA or gDNA that came from T cells, B-cell-depleted T cells, or PBMCs.

In the study's own analysis: Estimation of nucleated cell counts relied on the amplification of reference gene primers. TCRdb's copy holds only in-frame clones and misses some; the assay was immunoSEQ multiplex PCR. That table supplies the V and J calls and clone size; D and trimming were determined from the DNA. The table includes 95,000 to 150,000 clones, 87% detected once. J is TRBJ2-2 and V is TRBV11-2, with 14 bases aligning to TRBD2. Specimen: peripheral blood. This clonotype originated in an older woman with acute or convalescent COVID-19. CDR3 loop: CASSLGLAGVLTGELFF. The CDR3 bases are TGTGCCAGCAGCTTGGGACTAGCGGGGGTCCTCACCGGGGAGCTGTTTTTT.